A single sample is the source of the 31 T cell receptor beta chains below, sequenced in a study of T cell changes during pregnancy in multiple sclerosis. Produced via immunoSEQ multiplex PCR; TCRdb's table is partial and in-frame only. The sample has tens of thousands of clones; 94% are singletons. The input for sequencing was peripheral blood, taken in the second trimester of pregnancy. These receptors came from a female donor in good health, enrolled as a control in a pregnancy study.

The V and J genes are TRBV7-9 and TRBJ1-1; 7 bases agree with TRBD1. CDR1 and CDR2 from the germline V gene are SEHNR and FQNEAQ (reference sequence). The CDR3 contains 15 residues. J gave up 4 bases and V 1 base, and 6 bases lay outside the gene matches. The CDR3 is CASSLVTGASTEAFF. CDR3 nucleotides: TGTGCCAGCAGCTTAGTTACAGGGGCGAGCACTGAAGCTTTCTTT.

This rearrangement joins TRBV5-5 to TRBJ2-7; D is ambiguous. With 2 bases removed from V and 1 base from J, the gap between germline ends came to 10 bases. Germline V gene data show CDR1 as SGHKS and CDR2 as YYEKEE (reference sequence). The CDR3 is 14 residues long. CDR3 protein: CASSLWLLSYEQYF. Here the CDR3 DNA reads TGTGCCAGCAGCTTATGGCTTCTTTCCTACGAGCAGTACTTC.

V usage is TRBV6-5 and J usage is TRBJ1-1; weak D call: TRBD1 (5 bases). V lost 0 bases and J 4 bases, leaving 12 bases between the germline ends. The germline CDR1 and CDR2 sequences are MNHEY and SVGAGI. CDR3 length equals 15 residues. As DNA, the CDR3 is TGTGCCAGCAGTTACTCCGGGGGGTTCGGCACTGAAGCTTTCTTT. This codes for CASSYSGGFGTEAFF.

The CDR3 DNA reads TGTGCCAGCACCCAGAGGTCCGCTGGGGCCAACGTCCTGACTTTC. Its translation: CASTQRSAGANVLTF. V usage is TRBV28 and J usage is TRBJ2-6; unclear D gene. The CDR3 runs 15 residues. V was cut by 7 bases and J by 2 bases, with 12 bases left in between. Germline V gene sequence: CDR1 MDHEN, CDR2 SYDVKM.

The chain joins TRBV6-1 to TRBJ1-1; 7 bases match TRBD1. Germline CDR1 MNHNS, CDR2 SASEGT. CDR3 length: 14 amino acids. Trimming removed 4 bases from V and 4 bases from J; junction bases left unmatched: 6. The CDR3 is CASSATGTGTEAFF. The CDR3, as DNA: TGTGCCAGCAGTGCGACAGGGACGGGCACTGAAGCTTTCTTT.

The chain combines TRBV13 with TRBJ2-2; a weak D match, TRBD2 (6 bases). This CDR3 has 14 residues. The V end was cut by 2 bases, the J end by 3 bases, with 7 bases between. The germline V gene encodes CDR1 PRHDT and CDR2 FYEKMQ (reference sequence). CDR3 coding DNA: TGTGCCAGCAGCTTACGGGAGTACACCGGGGAGCTGTTTTTT. It is translated as CASSLREYTGELFF.

This chain uses TRBV18 with TRBJ2-2, with 7 bases identical to TRBD1. The CDR3 length is 15 residues. Germline trimming cut 2 bases from V and 4 bases from J; bases unmatched to any gene: 4. The germline V gene has CDR1 KGHSH and CDR2 LQKENI. The CDR3 region has the DNA TGTGCCAGCTCACCAGTTAGGGACAGCACCGGGGAGCTGTTTTTT. It yields the protein CASSPVRDSTGELFF.

The sample holds one count of this clone. The CDR3 nucleotides read TGCGCCAGCACTTCGTCAGGGACTCCTTACAATGAGCAGTTCTTC. Translated, it gives CASTSSGTPYNEQFF. The chain recombines TRBV5-1 with TRBJ2-1, with a possible D match to TRBD2 (6 bases). Trimming took 6 bases from V and 4 from J, leaving 17 bases between them. This CDR3 has 15 amino acids. CDR1 SGHRS and CDR2 YFSETQ come from the germline V gene.

The chain has TRBV28 and TRBJ2-1, with D maybe TRBD2 (6 bases). Trimming pared 6 bases from V and 9 bases from J, leaving 21 bases between. Germline-derived CDR1 and CDR2 are MDHEN and SYDVKM. The CDR3 totals 15 residues. Here the CDR3 DNA reads TGTGCCAGCAGGCCTCGGGAGCAGCCAATTATTGAGCAGTTCTTC. The encoded protein is CASRPREQPIIEQFF.

The chain couples TRBV27 to TRBJ2-7, with D maybe TRBD1 (6 bases). The ends were cut back, 2 bases at V and 0 bases at J, with 11 bases in the middle. Per germline, CDR1 MNHEY and CDR2 SMNVEV (reference sequence). The CDR3 is 15 amino acids. The CDR3 bases are TGTGCCAGCAGTTTAATGGGACAAAGCTCCTACGAGCAGTACTTC. Translating it yields CASSLMGQSSYEQYF.

The sample holds a few counts of this clone. The rearrangement uses TRBV2 and TRBJ2-2; unclear D gene. V shed 5 bases and J shed 3 bases, with 7 bases lying between them. The CDR3 is 13 amino acids. Germline-derived CDR1 and CDR2 are SNHLY and FYNNEI. In nucleotides, the CDR3 is TGTGCCAGCAGTTACACCGACACCGGGGAGCTGTTTTTT. The encoded protein is CASSYTDTGELFF.

The V gene is TRBV28, the J gene TRBJ2-6; the D gene is possibly TRBD1 (5 bases). This CDR3 is built from 18 residues. V lost 3 bases to trimming and J lost 0 bases, with 15 bases between them. The germline gives CDR1 MDHEN, CDR2 SYDVKM. CDR3 coding DNA: TGTGCCAGCAGTTTCCCCAGGGTGGAAAGCTCTGGGGCCAACGTCCTGACTTTC. Translation: CASSFPRVESSGANVLTF.

The gene calls are TRBV7-6 and TRBJ2-2; 11 nucleotides line up with TRBD2. Germline values: CDR1 SGHVS, CDR2 FNYEAQ. This CDR3 contains 17 residues. After removal of 1 base from V and 1 base from J, the junction contained 2 bases not matched to a gene. In DNA, the CDR3 is TGTGCCAGCAGCTTAGATACTAGCGGGAGGAACACCGGGGAGCTGTTTTTT. This gives the protein CASSLDTSGRNTGELFF.

This rearrangement joins TRBV18 to TRBJ2-5; D may be TRBD2 (6 bases). V lost 5 bases, J lost 10 bases, and 14 bases lay in between. Germline CDR1 reads KGHSH; CDR2 reads LQKENI. The CDR3 contains 12 residues. CDR3 in DNA: TGTGCCAGCTCAGACTCGGGAGAGGGCCAGTACTTC. Translation: CASSDSGEGQYF.

J is TRBJ2-3 and V is TRBV27; TRBD1 matches at 8 bases. The CDR3 has 13 residues. The germline V gene has CDR1 MNHEY and CDR2 SMNVEV (reference sequence). After removal of 8 bases from V and 5 bases from J, the junction contained 6 bases not matched to a gene. For the CDR3, the DNA is TGTGCCAGCGGTAGACAGGGGAAAGATACGCAGTATTTT. Encoded protein: CASGRQGKDTQYF.

The V gene is TRBV5-1, the J gene TRBJ1-1; 7 bases line up with TRBD1. Per germline, CDR1 SGHRS and CDR2 YFSETQ. The CDR3 covers 14 residues. V gave up 4 bases and J gave up 0 bases; unmatched junction bases: 3. DNA for the CDR3: TGCGCCAGCAGCCGGGACAGTTTGAACACTGAAGCTTTCTTT. It encodes CASSRDSLNTEAFF.

The J gene is TRBJ2-2, the V gene TRBV5-1; TRBD2 agrees at 9 bases. Germline CDR1 SGHRS, CDR2 YFSETQ. The ends lost 4 bases at V and 6 bases at J; junction bases unmatched: 10. CDR3 length: 16 amino acids. The CDR3 region has the DNA TGCGCCAGCAGCCCGTACGGTAGCGGGAGTTCCGGGGAGCTGTTTTTT. It encodes CASSPYGSGSSGELFF.

The J gene is TRBJ2-1, the V gene TRBV5-1; D may be TRBD2 (6 bases). The CDR3 spans 18 residues. From germline, CDR1 is SGHRS and CDR2 YFSETQ. V shed 0 bases and J shed 1 base, with 17 bases lying between them. CDR3 bases: TGCGCCAGCAGCTTGGGGGCCCCTCTAGCGCTTTCCTACAATGAGCAGTTCTTC. Translation: CASSLGAPLALSYNEQFF. Full variable domain (rest looked up from reference TRBV5-1 and TRBJ2-1): KAGVTQTPRYLIKTRGQQVTLSCSPISGHRSVSWYQQTPGQGLQFLFEYFSETQRNKGNFPGRFSGRQFSNSRSEMNVSTLELGDSALYLCASSLGAPLALSYNEQFFGPGTRLTVL.

The V call is TRBV2, the J call TRBJ1-5; D possibly corresponds to TRBD1 (5 bases). Trimming cost V 8 bases and J 3 bases, with 11 bases left between them. Germline V CDR1 and CDR2: SNHLY, FYNNEI. This CDR3 contains 13 residues. The CDR3 region is CASGRGDNQPQHF. DNA of the CDR3: TGTGCCAGCGGGAGGGGTGACAATCAGCCCCAGCATTTT.

This chain connects TRBV5-1 to TRBJ2-1; possibly TRBD1 for D (5 bases). The CDR3 is 14 residues long. V was shortened by 6 bases and J by 0 bases, with 10 bases between the two germline ends. The germline V gene has CDR1 SGHRS and CDR2 YFSETQ. The CDR3 region has the DNA TGCGCCAGCAAGGGGCAGGTCTCCTACAATGAGCAGTTCTTC. Encoded protein: CASKGQVSYNEQFF.

The V call is TRBV2, the J call TRBJ2-1; 7 nucleotides line up with TRBD2. Germline CDR1 SNHLY, CDR2 FYNNEI. V lost 2 bases and J lost 6; bases outside the gene matches: 4. The CDR3 extends over 14 amino acids. CDR3 DNA sequence: TGTGCCAGCAGTGAATGGGCTAGCGGCAATGAGCAGTTCTTC. It translates to CASSEWASGNEQFF.

This clone came up a few times. The chain joins TRBV28 to TRBJ1-5; maybe TRBD1 (6 bases). V lost 2 bases to trimming and J lost 0 bases, with 14 bases between them. This CDR3 region has 17 residues. Germline CDR1 is MDHEN and CDR2 is SYDVKM. CDR3 sequence reads: CASSLRRWGLSNQPQHF. In DNA, the CDR3 is TGTGCCAGCAGTTTAAGGCGGTGGGGGCTTAGCAATCAGCCCCAGCATTTT.

V is TRBV19 and J is TRBJ1-5, with a tentative D call TRBD1 (5 bases). The ends were cut back, 5 bases at V and 2 bases at J, with 10 bases in the middle. Germline values: CDR1 LNHDA, CDR2 SQIVND (reference sequence). This CDR3 has 14 amino acids. CDR3 sequence reads: CASSLSGRNQPQHF. The CDR3 nucleotides read TGTGCCAGTAGTCTGTCAGGGCGCAATCAGCCCCAGCATTTT.

The chain is built from TRBV5-1 and TRBJ2-1; D is possibly TRBD2 (5 bases). V dropped 1 base and J dropped 5 bases, with 13 bases sitting between them. The CDR3 runs 15 residues. The germline V gene encodes CDR1 SGHRS and CDR2 YFSETQ. For the CDR3, the DNA is TGCGCCAGCAGCTTGTTGGCTAGCTTAGACAATGAGCAGTTCTTC. It yields the protein CASSLLASLDNEQFF. Based on the CDR3 plus reference TRBV5-1 and TRBJ2-1, the full variable domain is KAGVTQTPRYLIKTRGQQVTLSCSPISGHRSVSWYQQTPGQGLQFLFEYFSETQRNKGNFPGRFSGRQFSNSRSEMNVSTLELGDSALYLCASSLLASLDNEQFFGPGTRLTVL.

The chain has TRBV27 and TRBJ2-1, with unresolved D. Trimming cost V 3 bases and J 3 bases, with 9 bases left between them. Germline values: CDR1 MNHEY, CDR2 SMNVEV (reference sequence). The CDR3 extends over 14 amino acids. CDR3 loop: CASSFLPGYNEQFF. The CDR3 DNA reads TGTGCCAGCAGTTTTTTACCCGGCTACAATGAGCAGTTCTTC.

The chain couples TRBV5-1 to TRBJ1-1; D unclear. V was shortened by 3 bases and J by 1 base, with 7 bases between the two germline ends. The CDR3 is 13 residues long. CDR1 and CDR2 from the germline V gene are SGHRS and YFSETQ. CDR3 amino acids: CASSWGGNTEAFF. The CDR3 nucleotides are TGCGCCAGCAGCTGGGGAGGGAACACTGAAGCTTTCTTT.

The chain couples TRBV2 to TRBJ2-5; D is perhaps TRBD2 (6 bases). The V gene lost 6 bases and the J gene lost 1 base, with 9 bases spanning the gap. The CDR3 sequence is 13 residues long. In germline, CDR1 is SNHLY, CDR2 FYNNEI. CDR3 sequence: CASSRGFQETQYF. The DNA for the CDR3 is TGTGCCAGCAGCCGGGGGTTCCAAGAGACCCAGTACTTC.

The chain recombines TRBV30 with TRBJ2-2; D not certain. The V end was cut by 1 base, the J end by 4 bases, with 7 bases between. Germline CDR1 is GTSNPN and CDR2 is SVGIG (reference sequence). The CDR3 contains 13 residues. DNA of the CDR3: TGTGCCTGGAGTGGTGAGTTCACCGGGGAGCTGTTTTTT. It translates to CAWSGEFTGELFF.

V is TRBV18 and J is TRBJ2-7, with 7 nucleotides matching TRBD2. This CDR3 is 15 amino acids long. The germline V gene encodes CDR1 KGHSH and CDR2 LQKENI. The V and J ends lost 0 bases and 1 base, in that order; junction bases with no gene match: 3. Here the CDR3 DNA reads TGTGCCAGCTCACCACCTCGGACTAGTTCCTACGAGCAGTACTTC. It codes for CASSPPRTSSYEQYF.

J is TRBJ2-6 and V is TRBV27, with TRBD2 matching 8 bases. Germline V CDR1 and CDR2: MNHEY, SMNVEV (reference sequence). Trimming took 0 bases from V and 0 from J; bases not matched to a gene: 1. CDR3 size: 17 residues. The CDR3 sequence: CASSLSGTSSGANVLTF. CDR3 nucleotides: TGTGCCAGCAGTTTATCAGGGACTAGCTCTGGGGCCAACGTCCTGACTTTC.

This clone was counted only a few times. The rearrangement joins TRBV27 to TRBJ1-4; D is possibly TRBD1 (5 bases). CDR3 length: 12 amino acids. Trimming stripped 6 bases from V and 13 bases from J, with 15 bases between. The germline V gene has CDR1 MNHEY and CDR2 SMNVEV (reference sequence). CDR3 sequence: CASSGVGQRLFF. For the CDR3, the DNA is TGTGCCAGCAGCGGAGTGGGGCAAAGACTGTTTTTT. Together with reference TRBV27 and TRBJ1-4, the CDR3 gives the full variable domain: EAQVTQNPRYLITVTGKKLTVTCSQNMNHEYMSWYRQDPGLGLRQIYYSMNVEVTDKGDVPEGYKVSRKEKRNFPLILESPSPNQTSLYFCASSGVGQRLFFGSGTQLSVL.